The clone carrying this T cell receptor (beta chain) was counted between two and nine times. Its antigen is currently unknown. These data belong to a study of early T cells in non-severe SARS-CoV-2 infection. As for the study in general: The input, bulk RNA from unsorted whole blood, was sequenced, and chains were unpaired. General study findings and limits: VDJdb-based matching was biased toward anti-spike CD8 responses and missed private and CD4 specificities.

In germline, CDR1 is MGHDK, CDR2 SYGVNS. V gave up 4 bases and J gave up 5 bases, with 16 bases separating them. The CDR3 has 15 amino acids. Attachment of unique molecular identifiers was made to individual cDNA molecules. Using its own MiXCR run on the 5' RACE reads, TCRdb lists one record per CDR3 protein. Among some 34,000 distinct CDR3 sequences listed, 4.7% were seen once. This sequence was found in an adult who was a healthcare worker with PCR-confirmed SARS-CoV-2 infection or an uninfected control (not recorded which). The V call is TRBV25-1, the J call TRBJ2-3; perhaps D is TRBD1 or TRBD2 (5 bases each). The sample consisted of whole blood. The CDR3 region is CASSVLHRGEDTQYF. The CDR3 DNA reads TGTGCCAGCAGTGTGTTGCATAGGGGAGAAGATACGCAGTATTTT.